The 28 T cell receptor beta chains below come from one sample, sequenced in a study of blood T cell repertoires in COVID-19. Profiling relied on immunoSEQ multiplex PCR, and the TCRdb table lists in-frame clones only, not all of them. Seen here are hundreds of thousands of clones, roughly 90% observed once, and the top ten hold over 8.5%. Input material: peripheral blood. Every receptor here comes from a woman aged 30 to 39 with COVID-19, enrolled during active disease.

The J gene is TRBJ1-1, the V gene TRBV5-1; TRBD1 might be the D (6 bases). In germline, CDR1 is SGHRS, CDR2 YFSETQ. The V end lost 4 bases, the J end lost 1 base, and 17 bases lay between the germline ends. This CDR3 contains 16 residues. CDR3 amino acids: CASSRTADSTNTEAFF. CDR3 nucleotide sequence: TGCGCCAGCAGCCGGACCGCGGACAGTACGAACACTGAAGCTTTCTTT.

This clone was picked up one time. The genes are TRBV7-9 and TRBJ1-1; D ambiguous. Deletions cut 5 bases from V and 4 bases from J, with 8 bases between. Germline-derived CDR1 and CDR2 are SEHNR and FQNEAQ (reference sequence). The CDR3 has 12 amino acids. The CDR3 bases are TGTGCCAGCAGCCCCGGAGGCACTGAAGCTTTCTTT. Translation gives CASSPGGTEAFF. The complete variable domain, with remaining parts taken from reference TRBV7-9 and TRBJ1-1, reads DTGVSQNPRHKITKRGQNVTFRCDPISEHNRLYWYRQTLGQGPEFLTYFQNEAQLEKSRLLSDRFSAERPKGSFSTLEIQRTEQGDSAMYLCASSPGGTEAFFGQGTRLTVV.

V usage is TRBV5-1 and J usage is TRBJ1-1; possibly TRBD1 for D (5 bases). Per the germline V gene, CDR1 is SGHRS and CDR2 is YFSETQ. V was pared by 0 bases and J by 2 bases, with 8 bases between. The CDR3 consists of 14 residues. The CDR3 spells CASSLVGGNTEAFF. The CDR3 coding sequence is TGCGCCAGCAGCTTGGTGGGGGGTAACACTGAAGCTTTCTTT.

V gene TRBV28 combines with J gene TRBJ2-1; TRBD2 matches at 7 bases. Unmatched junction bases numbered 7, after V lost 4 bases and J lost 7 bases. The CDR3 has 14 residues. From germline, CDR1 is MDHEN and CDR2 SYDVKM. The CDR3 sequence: CASSSTSVLNEQFF. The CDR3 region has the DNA TGTGCCAGCAGTTCCACTAGCGTCCTGAATGAGCAGTTCTTC.

CDR3 region: CASSPRKEPNQPQHF. The CDR3 nucleotides are TGTGCCAGCAGTCCGAGGAAGGAGCCCAATCAGCCCCAGCATTTT. This sequence joins TRBV6-5 and TRBJ1-5; D uncertain. The CDR3 has 15 residues. Trimming removed 5 bases from V and 3 bases from J, with 14 bases in between. CDR1 MNHEY and CDR2 SVGAGI come from the germline V gene.

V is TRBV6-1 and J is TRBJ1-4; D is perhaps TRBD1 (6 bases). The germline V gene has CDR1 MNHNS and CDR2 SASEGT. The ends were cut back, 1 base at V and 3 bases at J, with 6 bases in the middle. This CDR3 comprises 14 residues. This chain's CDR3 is CASSEGQANEKLFF. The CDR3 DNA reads TGTGCCAGCAGTGAAGGACAGGCTAATGAAAAACTGTTTTTT.

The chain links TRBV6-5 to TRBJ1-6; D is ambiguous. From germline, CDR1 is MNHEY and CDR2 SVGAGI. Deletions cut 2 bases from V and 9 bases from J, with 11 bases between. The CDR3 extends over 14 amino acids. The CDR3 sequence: CASSYGQALSPLHF. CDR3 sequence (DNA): TGTGCCAGCAGTTACGGGCAGGCCCTTTCACCCCTCCACTTT.

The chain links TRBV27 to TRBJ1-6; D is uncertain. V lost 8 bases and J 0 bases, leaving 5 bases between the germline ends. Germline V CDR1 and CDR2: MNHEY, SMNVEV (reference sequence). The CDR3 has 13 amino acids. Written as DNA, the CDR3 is TGTGCCAGCGGGAGCTCCTATAATTCACCCCTCCACTTT. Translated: CASGSSYNSPLHF.

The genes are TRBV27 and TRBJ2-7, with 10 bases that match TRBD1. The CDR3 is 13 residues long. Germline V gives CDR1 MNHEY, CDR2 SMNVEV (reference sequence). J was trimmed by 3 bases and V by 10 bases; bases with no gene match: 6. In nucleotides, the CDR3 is TGTGCCACTTCCGGGACAGGGGTCTACGAGCAGTACTTC. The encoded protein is CATSGTGVYEQYF.

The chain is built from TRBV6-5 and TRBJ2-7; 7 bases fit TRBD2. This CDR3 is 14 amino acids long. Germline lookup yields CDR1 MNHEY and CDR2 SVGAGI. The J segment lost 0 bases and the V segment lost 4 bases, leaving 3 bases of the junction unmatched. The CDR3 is CASSLAGSSYEQYF. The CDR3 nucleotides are TGTGCCAGCAGTTTAGCGGGCAGCTCCTACGAGCAGTACTTC.

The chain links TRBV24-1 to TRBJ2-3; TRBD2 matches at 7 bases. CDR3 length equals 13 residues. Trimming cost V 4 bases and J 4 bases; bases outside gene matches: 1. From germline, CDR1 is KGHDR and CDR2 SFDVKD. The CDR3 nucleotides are TGTGCCACCAGTGACGCGGGGGCAGATACGCAGTATTTT. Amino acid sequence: CATSDAGADTQYF.

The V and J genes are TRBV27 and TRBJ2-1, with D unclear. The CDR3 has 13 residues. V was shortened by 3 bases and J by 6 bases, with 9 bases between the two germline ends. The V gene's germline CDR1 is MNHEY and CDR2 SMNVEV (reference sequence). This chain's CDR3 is CASSFSSPNEQFF. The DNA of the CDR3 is TGTGCCAGCAGTTTTAGCAGTCCCAATGAGCAGTTCTTC.

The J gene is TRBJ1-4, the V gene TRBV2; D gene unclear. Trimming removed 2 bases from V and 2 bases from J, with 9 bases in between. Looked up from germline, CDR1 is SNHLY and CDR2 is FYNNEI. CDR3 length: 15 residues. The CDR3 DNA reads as TGTGCCAGCAGTGAATGGAGGAGGACTAATGAAAAACTGTTTTTT. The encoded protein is CASSEWRRTNEKLFF.

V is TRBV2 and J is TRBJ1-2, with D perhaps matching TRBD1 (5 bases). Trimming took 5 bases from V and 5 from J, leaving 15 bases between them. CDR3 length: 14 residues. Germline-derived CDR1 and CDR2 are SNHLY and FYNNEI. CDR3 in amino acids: CASSPWGEEYGYTF. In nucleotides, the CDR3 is TGTGCCAGCAGTCCGTGGGGGGAGGAATATGGCTACACCTTC.

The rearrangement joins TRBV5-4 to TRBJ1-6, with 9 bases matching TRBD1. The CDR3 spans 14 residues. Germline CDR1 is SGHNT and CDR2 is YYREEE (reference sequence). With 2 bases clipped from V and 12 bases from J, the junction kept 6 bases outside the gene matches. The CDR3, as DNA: TGTGCCAGCAGCTTCACAGGGGGCGCTGAACCCCTCCACTTT. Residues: CASSFTGGAEPLHF.

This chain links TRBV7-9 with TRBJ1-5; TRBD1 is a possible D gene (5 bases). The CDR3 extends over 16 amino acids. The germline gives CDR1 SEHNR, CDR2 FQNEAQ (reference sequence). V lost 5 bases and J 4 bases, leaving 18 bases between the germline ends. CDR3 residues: CASSDSTGTLNQPQHF. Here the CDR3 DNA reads TGTGCCAGCAGCGATAGTACCGGGACTTTAAATCAGCCCCAGCATTTT.

Written as DNA, the CDR3 is TGTGCCAGCAGGAAAGGAGTTTGGGAGCTGTTTTTT. Translated: CASRKGVWELFF. This chain links TRBV5-6 with TRBJ2-2; D gene ambiguous. Trimming cost V 5 bases and J 9 bases, with 11 bases left between them. Germline values: CDR1 SGHDT, CDR2 YYEEEE. The CDR3 contains 12 residues.

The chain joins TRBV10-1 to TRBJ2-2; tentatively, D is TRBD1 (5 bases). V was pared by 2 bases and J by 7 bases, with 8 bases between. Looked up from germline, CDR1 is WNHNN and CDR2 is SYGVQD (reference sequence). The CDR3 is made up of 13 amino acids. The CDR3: CASSEAGYGELFF. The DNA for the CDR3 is TGCGCCAGCAGTGAGGCAGGGTACGGGGAGCTGTTTTTT.

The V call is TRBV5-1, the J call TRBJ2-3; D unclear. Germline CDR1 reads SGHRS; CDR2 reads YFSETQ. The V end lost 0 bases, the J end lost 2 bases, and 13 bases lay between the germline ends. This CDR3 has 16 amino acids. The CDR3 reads CASSLAVRGITDTQYF. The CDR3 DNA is TGCGCCAGCAGCTTGGCGGTCAGAGGAATCACAGATACGCAGTATTTT.

CDR3 in amino acids: CASSPTGEGSPLHF. The CDR3, as DNA: TGTGCCAGCAGTCCCACAGGGGAAGGCTCACCCCTCCACTTT. The chain joins TRBV7-6 to TRBJ1-6; 7 bases fit TRBD1. The CDR3 is made up of 14 amino acids. V trimming: 6 bases; J trimming: 10 bases; junction bases outside the gene matches: 9. The germline CDR1 and CDR2 sequences are SGHVS and FNYEAQ.

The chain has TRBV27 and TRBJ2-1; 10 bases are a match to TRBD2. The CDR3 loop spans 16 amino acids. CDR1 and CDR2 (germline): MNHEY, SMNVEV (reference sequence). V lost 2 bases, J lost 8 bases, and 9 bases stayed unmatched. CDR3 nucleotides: TGTGCCAGCAGTTTAGGTAGCGGGGGGCCCTTCGATGAGCAGTTCTTC. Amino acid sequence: CASSLGSGGPFDEQFF.

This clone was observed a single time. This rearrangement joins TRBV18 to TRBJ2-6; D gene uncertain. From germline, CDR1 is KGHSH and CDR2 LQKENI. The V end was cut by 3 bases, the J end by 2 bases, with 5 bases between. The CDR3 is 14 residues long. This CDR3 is CASSPSPGANVLTF. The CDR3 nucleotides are TGTGCCAGCTCACCCTCCCCTGGGGCCAACGTCCTGACTTTC. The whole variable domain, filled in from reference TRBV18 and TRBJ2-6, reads NAGVMQNPRHLVRRRGQEARLRCSPMKGHSHVYWYRQLPEEGLKFMVYLQKENIIDESGMPKERFSAEFPKEGPSILRIQQVVRGDSAAYFCASSPSPGANVLTFGAGSRLTVL.

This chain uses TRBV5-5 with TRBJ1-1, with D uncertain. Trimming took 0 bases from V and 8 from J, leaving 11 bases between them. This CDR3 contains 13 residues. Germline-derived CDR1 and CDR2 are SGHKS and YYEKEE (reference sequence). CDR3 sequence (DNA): TGTGCCAGCAGCTTGGCTTCGAGCCCAGAAGCTTTCTTT. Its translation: CASSLASSPEAFF.

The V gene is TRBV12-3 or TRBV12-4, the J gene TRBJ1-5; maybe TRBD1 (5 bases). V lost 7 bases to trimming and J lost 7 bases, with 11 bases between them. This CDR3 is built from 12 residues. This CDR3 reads CASTGRGQPQHF. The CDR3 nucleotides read TGTGCCAGCACCGGGAGGGGCCAGCCCCAGCATTTT.

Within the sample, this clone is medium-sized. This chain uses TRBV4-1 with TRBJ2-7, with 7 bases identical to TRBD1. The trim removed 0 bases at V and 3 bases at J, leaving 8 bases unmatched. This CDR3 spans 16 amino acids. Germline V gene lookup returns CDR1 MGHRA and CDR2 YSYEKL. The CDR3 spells CASSQDKLTGYYEQYF. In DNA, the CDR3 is TGCGCCAGCAGCCAAGATAAGCTGACAGGGTACTACGAGCAGTACTTC.

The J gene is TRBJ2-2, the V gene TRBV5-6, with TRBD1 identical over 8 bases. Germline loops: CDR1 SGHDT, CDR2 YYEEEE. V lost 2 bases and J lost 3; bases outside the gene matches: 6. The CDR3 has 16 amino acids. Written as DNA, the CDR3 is TGTGCCAGCAGCTTTGGGACAGGAGGTTACACCGGGGAGCTGTTTTTT. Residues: CASSFGTGGYTGELFF.

The CDR3 protein is CASSNRDSRFYEQYF. DNA of the CDR3: TGTGCCAGCTCGAACCGGGACAGCAGATTTTACGAGCAGTACTTC. The chain couples TRBV18 to TRBJ2-7; 7 bases map to TRBD1. The CDR3 runs 15 residues. Germline V CDR1 and CDR2: KGHSH, LQKENI. Unmatched junction bases numbered 12, after V lost 6 bases and J lost 4 bases.

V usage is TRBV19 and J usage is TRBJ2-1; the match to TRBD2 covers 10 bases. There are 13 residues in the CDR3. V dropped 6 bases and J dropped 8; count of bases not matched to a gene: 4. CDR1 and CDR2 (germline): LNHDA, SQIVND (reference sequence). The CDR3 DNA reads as TGTGCCAGTAGGGTAGCGGGGGGATATGAGCAGTTCTTC. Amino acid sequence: CASRVAGGYEQFF.